The clone carrying this TCR beta chain has more than one count but fewer than ten. Its antigen is still unknown. CDR3 length: 14 residues. With 3 bases removed from V and 6 bases from J, the gap between germline ends came to 11 bases. The germline gives CDR1 MGHRA, CDR2 YSYEKL. The source of the sample is a study of regulatory T cells in long-lasting Graves disease. General observations from the study: Whereas new patients shared 1,000 or so public clonotypes, persistent patients shared more, at 2,741.

Time point here: newly diagnosed GD, antithyroid drugs for less than 3 months. Preparation of the TCR library used RNA extracted from PBMCs. Investigators prepared the TCR beta libraries by applying iRepertoire HTBI primers and Arm-PCR of CDR3 regions. One entry per CDR3 protein, called by TCRdb with MiXCR from the multiplex PCR reads. Found here are 420,000 or so distinct CDR3 sequences, 15% to 20% of them singletons; the top ten hold under 30%. The same specimen was also included in a second study, on T cells in Graves' hyperthyroidism and ophthalmopathy. That source reports: The HTBI set primed first-round TCR CDR3 RT-PCR. Blood shared most expanded thyroid clonotypes above 0.001.

The specimen was peripheral blood mononuclear cells (PBMCs), collected at new diagnosis, from a patient treated with antithyroid drugs. The gene calls are TRBV4-1 and TRBJ2-2; D call uncertain. The clonotype comes from a woman aged 18-29 years with Graves disease. Written as DNA, the CDR3 is TGCGCCAGCAGCCATCAAGGACGCTCCGGGGAGCTGTTTTTT. Translated, it gives CASSHQGRSGELFF.